This T cell receptor (beta chain) is drawn from a study of blood T cell repertoires in COVID-19. Study-wide background: COVID-19 samples, acute and convalescent, were from the United States, Italy and Spain. PBMCs, B-cell-depleted T cells, or T cells provided the cDNA or gDNA that made up the material.

The germline V gene encodes CDR1 SGHRS and CDR2 YFSETQ. J was trimmed by 3 bases and V by 4 bases; bases with no gene match: 8. The CDR3 is made up of 15 amino acids. TCRdb keeps only in-frame clones here, not all; method: immunoSEQ multiplex PCR. The sample lists roughly 290,000 clones; roughly 84% were seen once. Patients in Seattle were enrolled during active infection, then followed longitudinally. Sequenced material: peripheral blood. The origin of this receptor is a human donor with COVID-19, enrolled during active disease. The donor label of this sample is uncertain. This chain joins TRBV5-1 and TRBJ2-3, with 7 bases matching TRBD2. The CDR3 sequence: CASSLLAGATDTQYF. CDR3 DNA: TGCGCCAGCAGCCTCCTGGCGGGAGCGACAGATACGCAGTATTTT. The variable domain in full, with the rest retrieved from reference TRBV5-1 and TRBJ2-3, is KAGVTQTPRYLIKTRGQQVTLSCSPISGHRSVSWYQQTPGQGLQFLFEYFSETQRNKGNFPGRFSGRQFSNSRSEMNVSTLELGDSALYLCASSLLAGATDTQYFGPGTRLTVL.